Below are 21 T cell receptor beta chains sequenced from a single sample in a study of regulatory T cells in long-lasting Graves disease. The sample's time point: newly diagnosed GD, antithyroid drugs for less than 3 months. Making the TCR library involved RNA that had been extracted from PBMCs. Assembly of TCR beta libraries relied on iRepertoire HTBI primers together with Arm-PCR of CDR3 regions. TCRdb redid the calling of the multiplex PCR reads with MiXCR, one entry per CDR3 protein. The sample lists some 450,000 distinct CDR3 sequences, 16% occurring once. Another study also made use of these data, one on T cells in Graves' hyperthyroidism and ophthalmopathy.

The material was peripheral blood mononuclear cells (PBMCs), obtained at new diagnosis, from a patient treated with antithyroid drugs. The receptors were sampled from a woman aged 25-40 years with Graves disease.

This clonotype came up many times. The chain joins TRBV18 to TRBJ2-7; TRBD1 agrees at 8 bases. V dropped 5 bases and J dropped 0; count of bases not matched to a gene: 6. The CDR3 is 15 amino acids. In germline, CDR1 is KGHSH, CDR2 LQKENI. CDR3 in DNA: TGTGCCAGCTCAACGGACAGGGCGAGCTCCTACGAGCAGTACTTC. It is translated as CASSTDRASSYEQYF.

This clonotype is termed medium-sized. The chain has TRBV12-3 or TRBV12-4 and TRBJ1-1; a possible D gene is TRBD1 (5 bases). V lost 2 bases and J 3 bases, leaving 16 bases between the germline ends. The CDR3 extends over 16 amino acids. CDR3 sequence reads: CASSLNAQGLDTEAFF. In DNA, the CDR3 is TGTGCCAGCAGTTTAAACGCGCAGGGTTTGGACACTGAAGCTTTCTTT.

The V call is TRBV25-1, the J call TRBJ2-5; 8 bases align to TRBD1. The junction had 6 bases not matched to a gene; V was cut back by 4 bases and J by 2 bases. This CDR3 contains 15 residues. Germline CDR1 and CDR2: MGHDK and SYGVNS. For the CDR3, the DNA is TGTGCCAGCAGTGGATGGACAGGGATTCAAGAGACCCAGTACTTC. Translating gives CASSGWTGIQETQYF. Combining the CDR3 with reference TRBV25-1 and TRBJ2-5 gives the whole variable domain EADIYQTPRYLVIGTGKKITLECSQTMGHDKMYWYQQDPGMELHLIHYSYGVNSTEKGDLSSESTVSRIRTEHFPLTLESARPSHTSQYLCASSGWTGIQETQYFGPGTRLLVL.

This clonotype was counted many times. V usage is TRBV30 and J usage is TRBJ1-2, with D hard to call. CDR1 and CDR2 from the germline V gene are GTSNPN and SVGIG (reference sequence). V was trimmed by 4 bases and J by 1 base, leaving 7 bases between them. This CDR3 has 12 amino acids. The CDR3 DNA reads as TGTGCCTGGATGGGCGTTAACTATGGCTACACCTTC. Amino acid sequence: CAWMGVNYGYTF.

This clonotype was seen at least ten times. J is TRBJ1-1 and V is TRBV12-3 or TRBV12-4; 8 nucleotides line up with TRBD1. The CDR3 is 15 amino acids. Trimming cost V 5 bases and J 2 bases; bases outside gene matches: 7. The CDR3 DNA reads TGTGCCAGCAGTCCGCGGACAGGGCCAAACACTGAAGCTTTCTTT. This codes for CASSPRTGPNTEAFF.

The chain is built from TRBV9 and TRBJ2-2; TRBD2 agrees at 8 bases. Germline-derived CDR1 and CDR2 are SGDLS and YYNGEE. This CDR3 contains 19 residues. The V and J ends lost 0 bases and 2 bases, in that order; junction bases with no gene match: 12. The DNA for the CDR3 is TGTGCCAGCAGCGTAGAGGGCTCGGGGGGGACTTTAAACACCGGGGAGCTGTTTTTT. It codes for CASSVEGSGGTLNTGELFF.

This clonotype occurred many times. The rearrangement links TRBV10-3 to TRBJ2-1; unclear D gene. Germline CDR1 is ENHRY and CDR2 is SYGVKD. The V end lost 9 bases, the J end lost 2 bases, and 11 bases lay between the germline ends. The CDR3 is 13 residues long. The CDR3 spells CAIFDSAYNEQFF. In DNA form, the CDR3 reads TGTGCCATATTTGACTCTGCCTACAATGAGCAGTTCTTC.

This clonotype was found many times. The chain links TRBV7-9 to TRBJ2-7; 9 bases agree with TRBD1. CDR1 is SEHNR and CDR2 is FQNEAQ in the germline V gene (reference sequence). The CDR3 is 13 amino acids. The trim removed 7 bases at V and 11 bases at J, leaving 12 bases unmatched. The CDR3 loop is CASTPNSRTGEYF. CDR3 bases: TGTGCCAGCACCCCGAATTCTCGGACAGGGGAGTACTTC.

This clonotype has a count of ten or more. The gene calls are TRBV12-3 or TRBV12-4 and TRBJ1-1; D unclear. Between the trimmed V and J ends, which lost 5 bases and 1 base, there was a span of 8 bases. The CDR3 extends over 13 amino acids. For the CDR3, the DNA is TGTGCCAGCAGTGATGACTCGAACACTGAAGCTTTCTTT. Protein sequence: CASSDDSNTEAFF.

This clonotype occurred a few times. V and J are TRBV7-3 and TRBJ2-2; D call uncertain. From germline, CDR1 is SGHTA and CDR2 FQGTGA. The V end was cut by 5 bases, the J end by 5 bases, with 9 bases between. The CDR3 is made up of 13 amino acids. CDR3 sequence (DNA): TGTGCCAGCAGCACCCGAAGTACCGGGGAGCTGTTTTTT. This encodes CASSTRSTGELFF.

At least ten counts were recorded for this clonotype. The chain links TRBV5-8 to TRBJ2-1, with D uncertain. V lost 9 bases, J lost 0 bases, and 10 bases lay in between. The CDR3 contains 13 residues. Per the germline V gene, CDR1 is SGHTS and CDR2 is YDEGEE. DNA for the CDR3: TGTGCCACCTCACGATACTCCTACAATGAGCAGTTCTTC. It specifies CATSRYSYNEQFF. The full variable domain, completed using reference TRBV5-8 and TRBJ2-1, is EAGVTQSPTHLIKTRGQQATLRCSPISGHTSVYWYQQALGLGLQFLLWYDEGEERNRGNFPPRFSGRQFPNYSSELNVNALELEDSALYLCATSRYSYNEQFFGPGTRLTVL.

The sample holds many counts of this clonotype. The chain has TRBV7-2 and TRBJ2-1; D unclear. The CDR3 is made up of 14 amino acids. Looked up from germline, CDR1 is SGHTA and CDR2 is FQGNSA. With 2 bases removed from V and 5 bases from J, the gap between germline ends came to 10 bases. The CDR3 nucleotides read TGTGCCAGCAGCTTATTTGTCGGAAACAATGAGCAGTTCTTC. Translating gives CASSLFVGNNEQFF.

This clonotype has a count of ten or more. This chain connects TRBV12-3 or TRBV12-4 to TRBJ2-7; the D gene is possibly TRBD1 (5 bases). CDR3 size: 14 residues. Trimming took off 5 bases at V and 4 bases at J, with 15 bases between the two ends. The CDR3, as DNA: TGTGCCAGCAGTGGAGCAGGGTCCCCTTACGAGCAGTACTTC. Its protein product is CASSGAGSPYEQYF.

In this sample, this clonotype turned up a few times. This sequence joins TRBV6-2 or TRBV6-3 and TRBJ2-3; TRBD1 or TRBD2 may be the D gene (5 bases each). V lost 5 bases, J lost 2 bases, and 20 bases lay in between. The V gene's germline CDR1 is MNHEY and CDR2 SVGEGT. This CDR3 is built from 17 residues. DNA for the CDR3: TGTGCCAGCAGTGAATCTAGGGGCGGGCAGGTCACAGATACGCAGTATTTT. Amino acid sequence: CASSESRGGQVTDTQYF.

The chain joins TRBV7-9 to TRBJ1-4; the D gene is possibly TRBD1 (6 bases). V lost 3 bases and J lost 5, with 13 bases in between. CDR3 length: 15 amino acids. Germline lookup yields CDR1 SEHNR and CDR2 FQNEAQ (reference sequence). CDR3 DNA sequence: TGTGCCAGCAGCTTGGGCAGGGGATCAAATGAAAAACTGTTTTTT. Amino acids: CASSLGRGSNEKLFF. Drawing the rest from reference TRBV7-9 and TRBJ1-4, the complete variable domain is DTGVSQNPRHKITKRGQNVTFRCDPISEHNRLYWYRQTLGQGPEFLTYFQNEAQLEKSRLLSDRFSAERPKGSFSTLEIQRTEQGDSAMYLCASSLGRGSNEKLFFGSGTQLSVL.

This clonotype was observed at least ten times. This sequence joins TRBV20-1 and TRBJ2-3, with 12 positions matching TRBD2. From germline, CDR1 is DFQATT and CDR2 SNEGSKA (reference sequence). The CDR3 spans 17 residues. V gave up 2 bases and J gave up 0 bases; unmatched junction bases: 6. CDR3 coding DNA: TGCAGTGCTAGATTGACTAGCGGGAGCGGGAGCACAGATACGCAGTATTTT. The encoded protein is CSARLTSGSGSTDTQYF.

The CDR3 region has the DNA TGTGCCACCAGCAGAGAGGGTTACAATGAGCAGTTCTTC. Translating it yields CATSREGYNEQFF. The chain is built from TRBV15 and TRBJ2-1; no firm D call. This CDR3 has 13 residues. Looked up from germline, CDR1 is LNHNV and CDR2 is YYDKDF (reference sequence). Trimming removed 0 bases at V and 4 bases at J, with 4 bases between.

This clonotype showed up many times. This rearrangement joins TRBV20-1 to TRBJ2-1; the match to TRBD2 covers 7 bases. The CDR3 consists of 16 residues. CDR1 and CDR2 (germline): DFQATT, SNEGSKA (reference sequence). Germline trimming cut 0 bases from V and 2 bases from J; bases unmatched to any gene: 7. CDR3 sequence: CSARDLAGATYNEQFF. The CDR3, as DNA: TGCAGTGCTAGAGATCTTGCGGGAGCCACCTACAATGAGCAGTTCTTC.

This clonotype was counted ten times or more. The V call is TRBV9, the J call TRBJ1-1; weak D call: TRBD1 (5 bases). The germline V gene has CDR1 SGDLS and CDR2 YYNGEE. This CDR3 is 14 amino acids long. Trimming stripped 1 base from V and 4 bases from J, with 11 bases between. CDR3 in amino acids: CASSVRGEGTEAFF. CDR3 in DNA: TGTGCCAGCAGCGTACGGGGGGAAGGCACTGAAGCTTTCTTT.

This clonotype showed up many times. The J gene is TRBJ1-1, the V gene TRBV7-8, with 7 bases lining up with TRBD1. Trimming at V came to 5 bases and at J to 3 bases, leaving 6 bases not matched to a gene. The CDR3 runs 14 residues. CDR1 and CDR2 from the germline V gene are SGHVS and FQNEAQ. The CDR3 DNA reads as TGTGCCAGCAGCCCTAACAGGGGCTACACTGAAGCTTTCTTT. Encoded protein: CASSPNRGYTEAFF.

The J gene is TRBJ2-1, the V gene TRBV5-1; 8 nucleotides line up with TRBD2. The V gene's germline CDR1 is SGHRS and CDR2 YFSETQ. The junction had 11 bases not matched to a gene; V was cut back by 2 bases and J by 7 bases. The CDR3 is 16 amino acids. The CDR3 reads CASSLLAGIVGNEQFF. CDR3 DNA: TGCGCCAGCAGCTTATTAGCGGGAATAGTAGGGAATGAGCAGTTCTTC.